The clone carrying this T cell receptor beta chain showed up just a few times. The antigen is undetermined. This CDR3 spans 14 amino acids. Germline V gene sequence: CDR1 SEHNR, CDR2 FQNEAQ (reference sequence). The germline V and J ends were trimmed by 7 bases and 6 bases, with 16 bases remaining between them. The record originates from a study of T-cell memory formation after mild COVID-19. Study-wide background: Each donor largely had its own TCR clusters. Study observations and caveats: Cross-reactive memory apparently joined, as some responding clones appeared in pre-infection memory. Mainly CM and EM harbored the contracting CD4+ clones; mainly EMRA harbored the CD8+ ones.

Constant-segment primers and 5'RACE yielded cDNA libraries for TCR alpha and TCR beta, each carrying sample barcodes and UMIs. Via MiXCR, TCRdb re-called the 5' RACE reads, giving one row per CDR3 protein. The repertoire holds 140,000 to 150,000 distinct CDR3 sequences, with less than 25% as singletons. The chain carries TRBV7-9 and TRBJ2-1, with D possibly matching TRBD2 (7 bases). This TCR derives from an adult woman who had mild COVID-19 (a few samples of this study predate the infection). Cell type and time point are not known. Sequenced: PBMCs or a T cell subset sorted from them (not recorded which). The CDR3: CASTEGGTVNEQFF. As DNA, the CDR3 is TGTGCCAGCACCGAGGGGGGGACGGTCAATGAGCAGTTCTTC.